The 25 T cell receptor beta chains below were found in one sample sequenced in a study of cytomegalovirus exposure and HLA in healthy donors. PCR primers comprised 60 Vbeta and 13 Jbeta primers. Sequencing was performed with immunoSEQ multiplex PCR; in TCRdb, only in-frame clones are kept and a portion is missing. Its clone listing holds 85,000 to 110,000 clones. The specimen sequenced was PBMCs. The receptors were sampled from a middle-aged man in good health and CMV-seronegative.

This chain's CDR3 is CASRGTAQGNTIYF. In DNA, the CDR3 is TGTGCCAGCAGGGGGACAGCCCAGGGAAACACCATATATTTT. V and J are TRBV25-1 and TRBJ1-3; 7 bases agree with TRBD1. The CDR3 is 14 residues long. V shed 6 bases and J 4 bases; nucleotides not matched to a gene: 6. CDR1 and CDR2 (germline): MGHDK, SYGVNS.

The chain links TRBV6-1 to TRBJ1-2; the D gene is possibly TRBD1 (6 bases). This CDR3 has 13 residues. Trimming left V 4 bases short and J 2 bases short, with 8 bases between. Germline-derived CDR1 and CDR2 are MNHNS and SASEGT. The CDR3 sequence is CASSVQGNYGYTF. CDR3 nucleotide sequence: TGTGCCAGCAGTGTACAGGGCAACTATGGCTACACCTTC.

This chain joins TRBV7-6 and TRBJ1-2; 7 bases are shared with TRBD1. With V trimmed by 5 bases and J by 2 bases, 5 bases remained unmatched. This CDR3 contains 14 residues. From germline, CDR1 is SGHVS and CDR2 FNYEAQ. The CDR3 is CASSKLQGNYGYTF. In nucleotides, the CDR3 is TGTGCCAGCAGCAAGCTACAGGGGAACTATGGCTACACCTTC. Full variable domain (outside the CDR3, taken from reference TRBV7-6 and TRBJ1-2): GAGVSQSPRYKVTKRGQDVALRCDPISGHVSLYWYRQALGQGPEFLTYFNYEAQQDKSGLPNDRFSAERPEGSISTLTIQRTEQRDSAMYRCASSKLQGNYGYTFGSGTRLTVV.

On this clone: Additional DNA sequences in this sample encode the identical CDR3. This chain connects TRBV9 to TRBJ1-2; TRBD1 matches at 7 bases. Looked up from germline, CDR1 is SGDLS and CDR2 is YYNGEE. This CDR3 contains 13 residues. The V segment lost 3 bases and the J segment 3 bases; nucleotides outside the gene matches: 2. The CDR3 reads CASSEGTDYGYTF. As DNA, the CDR3 is TGTGCCAGCAGCGAAGGGACAGACTATGGCTACACCTTC.

The V and J genes are TRBV6-6 and TRBJ1-4; 10 bases are a match to TRBD1. Germline V CDR1 and CDR2: MNHNY, SVGAGI (reference sequence). Trimming removed 5 bases from V and 6 bases from J; junction bases left unmatched: 6. The CDR3 is 15 residues long. Written as DNA, the CDR3 is TGTGCCAGCAGTGGCCGGACAGGGGGAGATGAAAAACTGTTTTTT. This codes for CASSGRTGGDEKLFF.

The V and J genes are TRBV6-5 and TRBJ2-1; 13 bases align to TRBD2. Trimming removed 6 bases from V and 6 bases from J; junction bases left unmatched: 5. The CDR3 contains 15 residues. Looked up from germline, CDR1 is MNHEY and CDR2 is SVGAGI. In nucleotides, the CDR3 is TGTGCCAGCAGGTCCGGGACTAGCGGGGCCAATGAGCAGTTCTTC. Translated: CASRSGTSGANEQFF.

This chain connects TRBV28 to TRBJ2-7; tentative D call: TRBD1 (5 bases). The germline gives CDR1 MDHEN, CDR2 SYDVKM. This CDR3 contains 15 residues. Trimming left V 6 bases short and J 0 bases short, with 15 bases between. The CDR3 sequence is CASSIRTMSSYEQYF. The CDR3 coding sequence is TGTGCCAGCAGCATCCGGACAATGAGCTCCTACGAGCAGTACTTC.

The genes are TRBV5-1 and TRBJ2-1; no firm D call. Trimming took off 0 bases at V and 4 bases at J, with 11 bases between the two ends. In germline, CDR1 is SGHRS, CDR2 YFSETQ. The CDR3 runs 15 residues. CDR3 loop: CASSLAEARYNEQFF. The CDR3 coding sequence is TGCGCCAGCAGCTTGGCCGAGGCCAGATACAATGAGCAGTTCTTC.

The chain combines TRBV5-6 with TRBJ2-5, with 9 positions matching TRBD2. The end of the DNA aligns better with TRBJ2-7, so the J call may be wrong. Germline CDR1 SGHDT, CDR2 YYEEEE. This CDR3 contains 16 residues. CDR3 sequence reads: CASSLRGTSLSYEQYF. Here the CDR3 DNA reads TGTGCCAGCAGCTTGAGAGGGACTAGCCTCTCCTACGAGCAGTACTTC.

The chain carries TRBV6-1 and TRBJ2-7, with D unclear. Trimming pared 7 bases from V and 0 bases from J, leaving 13 bases between. Germline CDR1 reads MNHNS; CDR2 reads SASEGT. The CDR3 sequence is 14 residues long. The CDR3 reads CASKRSRSSYEQYF. In DNA, the CDR3 is TGTGCCAGCAAAAGGTCTCGGAGCTCCTACGAGCAGTACTTC.

The V gene is TRBV2, the J gene TRBJ2-7; a weak D match, TRBD1 (6 bases). CDR3 size: 14 residues. CDR1 is SNHLY and CDR2 is FYNNEI in the germline V gene. The germline V and J ends were trimmed by 5 bases and 2 bases, with 13 bases remaining between them. The CDR3 DNA follows: TGTGCCAGCAGTCGTTGGACAGAAACCTACGAGCAGTACTTC. The encoded protein is CASSRWTETYEQYF.

The chain has TRBV9 and TRBJ2-2; D perhaps matches TRBD2 (5 bases). Trimming removed 2 bases from V and 0 bases from J, with 11 bases in between. There are 16 residues in the CDR3. Germline assignment: CDR1 SGDLS and CDR2 YYNGEE. For the CDR3, the DNA is TGTGCCAGCAGCGTCTCGGTCGGGGCGAACACCGGGGAGCTGTTTTTT. Translation gives CASSVSVGANTGELFF.

The rearrangement joins TRBV27 to TRBJ2-7; 7 bases are a match to TRBD1. Germline trimming cut 6 bases from V and 4 bases from J; bases unmatched to any gene: 3. The CDR3 contains 12 residues. Germline V lookup: CDR1 MNHEY, CDR2 SMNVEV (reference sequence). The DNA for the CDR3 is TGTGCCAGCAGCGACAGGGCTTACGAGCAGTACTTC. It codes for CASSDRAYEQYF.

This chain joins TRBV30 and TRBJ2-2, with D perhaps TRBD2 (5 bases). The CDR3 is 14 residues long. Germline V CDR1 and CDR2: GTSNPN, SVGIG (reference sequence). Here the CDR3 DNA reads TGTCTTGCCTGGACGCTAGGGAGCATCGGGGAGCTGTTTTTT. Translating it yields CLAWTLGSIGELFF.

The chain uses TRBV7-2 and TRBJ2-2, with D hard to call. Deletions cut 5 bases from V and 0 bases from J, with 10 bases between. Per germline, CDR1 SGHTA and CDR2 FQGNSA. The CDR3 runs 15 residues. The CDR3 protein is CASSPARSNTGELFF. In DNA form, the CDR3 reads TGTGCCAGCAGCCCCGCCAGATCGAACACCGGGGAGCTGTTTTTT.

This chain joins TRBV5-6 and TRBJ1-4; 8 bases align to TRBD1. With 5 bases clipped from V and 8 bases from J, the junction kept 5 bases outside the gene matches. Germline CDR1 reads SGHDT; CDR2 reads YYEEEE. The CDR3 runs 13 residues. This chain's CDR3 is CASSSGGWEKLFF. CDR3 in DNA: TGTGCCAGCAGTTCAGGGGGCTGGGAAAAACTGTTTTTT.

The gene calls are TRBV18 and TRBJ2-3; 8 nucleotides align to TRBD1. The V and J ends lost 2 bases and 5 bases, in that order; junction bases with no gene match: 9. This CDR3 contains 16 residues. The germline V gene has CDR1 KGHSH and CDR2 LQKENI. CDR3 in amino acids: CASSPAGRGRGDTQYF. The CDR3 coding sequence is TGTGCCAGCTCACCAGCGGGCAGGGGGCGCGGAGATACGCAGTATTTT.

This chain links TRBV5-1 with TRBJ1-2; maybe TRBD1 (6 bases). The CDR3 totals 13 residues. Germline V lookup: CDR1 SGHRS, CDR2 YFSETQ. With 6 bases removed from V and 5 bases from J, the gap between germline ends came to 14 bases. CDR3 protein: CASTLDSDYGYTF. CDR3 bases: TGCGCCAGCACCCTGGACAGCGATTATGGCTACACCTTC.

This chain joins TRBV6-4 and TRBJ2-3, with 7 bases identical to TRBD2. CDR3 length: 15 amino acids. V gave up 5 bases and J gave up 0 bases; unmatched junction bases: 5. CDR1 MRHNA and CDR2 SNTAGT come from the germline V gene. CDR3 region: CASSPLATSTDTQYF. In nucleotides, the CDR3 is TGTGCCAGCAGTCCACTAGCGACTAGCACAGATACGCAGTATTTT.

J is TRBJ2-5 and V is TRBV15; D call uncertain. Germline CDR1 LNHNV, CDR2 YYDKDF (reference sequence). The V gene lost 1 base and the J gene lost 0 bases, with 3 bases spanning the gap. The CDR3 runs 13 residues. CDR3 DNA: TGTGCCACCAGCAGAGCCTACCAAGAGACCCAGTACTTC. Protein product: CATSRAYQETQYF.

The chain joins TRBV27 to TRBJ1-4; TRBD1 matches 8 bases. The length of the CDR3 is 15 residues. From germline, CDR1 is MNHEY and CDR2 SMNVEV (reference sequence). The V and J ends lost 4 bases and 2 bases, in that order; junction bases with no gene match: 3. The CDR3 reads CASSSRQGTNEKLFF. CDR3 nucleotide sequence: TGTGCCAGCAGTTCAAGACAGGGGACTAATGAAAAACTGTTTTTT.

The chain uses TRBV28 and TRBJ2-3; perhaps TRBD1 as D (6 bases). The CDR3 spans 14 residues. The germline gives CDR1 MDHEN, CDR2 SYDVKM. V shed 4 bases and J shed 11 bases, with 19 bases lying between them. The CDR3 region has the DNA TGTGCCAGCAGTTCAGCGACAGGTGAAGGTGGGCAGTATTTT. This translates into CASSSATGEGGQYF.

This chain connects TRBV15 to TRBJ2-3; 9 positions agree with TRBD2. J was trimmed by 3 bases and V by 1 base; bases with no gene match: 2. This CDR3 spans 15 amino acids. The germline V gene encodes CDR1 LNHNV and CDR2 YYDKDF (reference sequence). CDR3 sequence: CATSRARGGTDTQYF. CDR3 DNA: TGTGCCACCAGCAGAGCGCGGGGGGGTACAGATACGCAGTATTTT.

The chain employs TRBV19 and TRBJ1-5; D might be TRBD1 (5 bases). V was trimmed by 7 bases and J by 7 bases, leaving 11 bases between them. The CDR3 extends over 12 amino acids. The germline V gene encodes CDR1 LNHDA and CDR2 SQIVND (reference sequence). CDR3 sequence (DNA): TGTGCCAGTACTCGGGGGTTCCAGCCCCAGCATTTT. This translates into CASTRGFQPQHF.

The chain uses TRBV27 and TRBJ1-2, with 8 bases fitting TRBD1. The germline V gene encodes CDR1 MNHEY and CDR2 SMNVEV (reference sequence). The CDR3 has 14 amino acids. Trimming took 2 bases from V and 7 from J; bases not matched to a gene: 6. The CDR3: CASSLGAGGRGYTF. CDR3 DNA: TGTGCCAGCAGTTTAGGGGCAGGGGGCCGTGGCTACACCTTC.